The rows below give T cell receptor beta chains drawn from one sample of a study of T cells in localized non-small cell lung cancer. Generated by immunoSEQ multiplex PCR, the TCRdb table keeps only in-frame clones and is missing some. This sample carries around 17,000 clones, 80% to 90% of them seen once, and the ten largest clones take under 4.5%. The specimen was peripheral blood, collected before any cancer treatment. Receptors originate from a male donor aged 60 or over with stage II squamous cell lung carcinoma. Both conserved end residues are part of each CDR3. Each record gives: clone size, D gene, J gene, V gene, CDR3 protein, CDR3 DNA. D genes are given only for firm matches. Where a row states a size, it is once, few, many or the class of an expanded clone; other rows omit it.

.,TRBD2,TRBJ2-2,TRBV29-1,CSVEDGLAANTGELFF,TGCAGCGTTGAAGACGGACTAGCAGCGAACACCGGGGAGCTGTTTTTT
.,.,TRBJ1-5,TRBV4-1,CASSQEWAAHSNQPQHF,TGCGCCAGCAGCCAAGAGTGGGCCGCGCATAGCAATCAGCCCCAGCATTTT
.,TRBD1,TRBJ2-7,TRBV4-1,CASSRGTGGTYEQYF,TGCGCCAGCAGCCGAGGGACAGGGGGGACCTACGAGCAGTACTTC
.,.,TRBJ2-1,TRBV9,CASSGRESSYSYNEQFF,TGTGCCAGCAGCGGGAGGGAGTCGAGCTACTCCTACAATGAGCAGTTCTTC
few,.,TRBJ1-1,TRBV19,CASSIGLQGRTEAFF,TGTGCCAGTAGTATAGGGCTCCAGGGAAGGACTGAAGCTTTCTTT
.,.,TRBJ1-3,TRBV9,CASSAGGTSSGNTIYF,TGTGCCAGCAGCGCCGGGGGGACGAGCTCTGGAAACACCATATATTTT
.,.,TRBJ1-4,TRBV7-6,CASSLWGWEKLFF,TGTGCCAGCAGCCTATGGGGCTGGGAAAAACTGTTTTTT
.,TRBD2,TRBJ2-3,TRBV25-1,CASSALSGINTDTQYF,TGTGCCAGCAGTGCACTCAGCGGGATAAACACAGATACGCAGTATTTT
.,.,TRBJ2-7,TRBV11-2,CASSPRGTHYEQYF,TGTGCCAGCAGCCCCCGCGGGACTCACTACGAGCAGTACTTC
.,TRBD1,TRBJ1-1,TRBV2,CASSVRTGDLNTEAFF,TGTGCCAGCAGCGTCAGGACAGGGGATTTGAACACTGAAGCTTTCTTT
once,.,TRBJ1-5,TRBV7-2,CASSLMNSNQPQHF,TGTGCCAGCAGCTTAATGAATAGCAATCAGCCCCAGCATTTT
.,.,TRBJ1-2,TRBV28,CASSLRTTRDYGYTF,TGTGCCAGCAGTTTACGGACGACCAGAGACTATGGCTACACCTTC
.,.,TRBJ1-4,TRBV9,CASSVGQPTNEKLFF,TGTGCCAGCAGCGTAGGGCAGCCAACTAATGAAAAACTGTTTTTT
.,TRBD2,TRBJ2-7,TRBV5-4,CASSPNLAGGRSYEQYF,TGTGCCAGCAGCCCTAACTTAGCGGGAGGCCGTTCCTACGAGCAGTACTTC
once,.,TRBJ1-4,TRBV10-3,CAISRTVATNEKLFF,TGTGCCATCAGTCGGACGGTTGCAACTAATGAAAAACTGTTTTTT
.,.,TRBJ2-7,TRBV6-1,CASSDYEQYF,TGTGCCAGCAGTGACTACGAGCAGTACTTC
.,TRBD1,TRBJ1-1,TRBV28,CASRHRGFTEAFF,TGTGCCAGCAGGCACAGGGGATTCACTGAAGCTTTCTTT
.,.,TRBJ1-5,TRBV2,CASSELQALAAQHF,TGTGCCAGCAGTGAGCTACAGGCTCTGGCGGCCCAGCATTTT
.,TRBD1,TRBJ1-5,TRBV18,CASSPTGGRNQPQHF,TGTGCCAGCTCACCGACAGGGGGAAGGAATCAGCCCCAGCATTTT
.,TRBD1,TRBJ1-2,TRBV6-6,CASSWGQEFGYTF,TGTGCCAGCAGCTGGGGACAGGAATTCGGCTACACCTTC
.,TRBD1,TRBJ2-2,TRBV18,CASSPHPPGQGYTGELFF,TGTGCCAGCTCACCACACCCCCCGGGACAGGGGTACACCGGGGAGCTGTTTTTT
.,.,TRBJ1-2,TRBV5-6,CASSLAAVTRSGYTF,TGTGCCAGCAGCTTGGCCGCAGTCACCCGTTCCGGCTACACCTTC
.,.,TRBJ2-3,TRBV5-6,CASSSKAVASTDTQYF,TGTGCCAGCAGCTCGAAAGCAGTAGCTAGCACAGATACGCAGTATTTT
.,.,TRBJ1-5,TRBV6-6,CASSYYGNQPQHF,TGTGCCAGCAGTTACTATGGCAATCAGCCCCAGCATTTT
.,TRBD1,TRBJ1-2,TRBV28,CAGRQGPNYGYTF,TGTGCCGGAAGACAGGGTCCTAACTATGGCTACACCTTC
.,TRBD2,TRBJ2-1,TRBV27,CASSGVGLVNNEQFF,TGTGCCAGCAGTGGGGTGGGACTAGTGAACAATGAGCAGTTCTTC
.,.,TRBJ1-4,TRBV6-5,CASSYGPEPEKLFF,TGTGCCAGCAGTTACGGGCCAGAACCTGAAAAACTGTTTTTT
.,TRBD2,TRBJ2-1,TRBV7-6,CASSPIVGLAGVFNEQFF,TGTGCCAGCAGCCCTATCGTAGGACTAGCGGGAGTCTTCAATGAGCAGTTCTTC
.,.,TRBJ2-6,TRBV6-4,CASSLDSSGANVLTF,TGTGCCAGCAGCTTGGACAGCTCTGGGGCCAACGTCCTGACTTTC
.,.,TRBJ2-5,TRBV20-1,CSRRDQETQYF,TGCAGTCGGAGGGACCAAGAGACCCAGTACTTC
.,.,TRBJ2-1,TRBV28,CASSLGTSLGGEQFF,TGTGCCAGCAGCCTCGGGACCAGTCTGGGAGGAGAGCAGTTCTTC
.,.,TRBJ2-1,TRBV7-2,CASSRRGSGNEQFF,TGTGCCAGCAGCCGCCGAGGTAGCGGAAATGAGCAGTTCTTC
.,.,TRBJ2-2,TRBV19,CASRPGTSGNGELFF,TGTGCCAGTAGGCCGGGGACATCGGGCAACGGGGAGCTGTTTTTT
.,TRBD1,TRBJ2-7,TRBV5-1,CASSWDRPSYEQYF,TGCGCCAGCAGCTGGGACAGGCCGTCCTACGAGCAGTACTTC
.,TRBD1,TRBJ2-7,TRBV15,CATSRGRTGSYEQYF,TGTGCCACCAGCAGAGGTCGGACAGGGTCCTACGAGCAGTACTTC
.,.,TRBJ2-2,TRBV12-5,CASGWHRVVGELFF,TGTGCTAGTGGTTGGCACAGGGTGGTCGGGGAGCTGTTTTTT